This record looks at one T cell receptor beta chain sequence and its context. Its antigen remains unidentified. This same CDR3 is encoded by further DNA sequences in the sample. This entry belongs to a study of cytomegalovirus exposure and HLA in healthy donors. The study, taken as a whole, reports: Some V segments, TRBV6-2 and TRBV6-3 among them, were indistinguishable and were therefore excluded.

Primers included in the PCR were 60 Vbeta and 13 Jbeta primers. As originally analysed: An analysis that came later counted roughly 87 million unique TCR beta chains, around 12 million shared. The table came from immunoSEQ multiplex PCR; TCRdb's copy has only in-frame clones and leaves some out. V and J calls and clone size come straight from that table; D and trimming were deduced from the DNA. The table lists about 170,000 clones, 76% of them singletons. This CDR3 has 11 residues. Trimming stripped 2 bases from V and 5 bases from J, with 5 bases between. Germline V gene lookup returns CDR1 GTSNPN and CDR2 SVGIG (reference sequence).

The sequence was collected from a female donor in good health and CMV-seronegative. The gene calls are TRBV30 and TRBJ2-3; no clear D gene. The sample was PBMCs. The CDR3 loop is CAWSPRDTQYF. In nucleotides, the CDR3 is TGTGCCTGGAGTCCGAGAGATACGCAGTATTTT.